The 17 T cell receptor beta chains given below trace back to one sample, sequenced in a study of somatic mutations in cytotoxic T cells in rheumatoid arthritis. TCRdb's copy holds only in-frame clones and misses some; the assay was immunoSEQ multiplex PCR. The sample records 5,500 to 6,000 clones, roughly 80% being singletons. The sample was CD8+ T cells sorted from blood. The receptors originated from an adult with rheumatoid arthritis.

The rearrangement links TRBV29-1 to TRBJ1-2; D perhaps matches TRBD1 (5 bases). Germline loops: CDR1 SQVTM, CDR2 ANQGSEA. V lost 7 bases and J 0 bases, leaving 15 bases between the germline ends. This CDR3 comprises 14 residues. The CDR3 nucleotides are TGCAGCGCCCGCGGGGGGGGAACTAACTATGGCTACACCTTC. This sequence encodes CSARGGGTNYGYTF. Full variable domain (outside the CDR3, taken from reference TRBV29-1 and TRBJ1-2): SAVISQKPSRDICQRGTSLTIQCQVDSQVTMMFWYRQQPGQSLTLIATANQGSEATYESGFVIDKFPISRPNLTFSTLTVSNMSPEDSSIYLCSARGGGTNYGYTFGSGTRLTVV.

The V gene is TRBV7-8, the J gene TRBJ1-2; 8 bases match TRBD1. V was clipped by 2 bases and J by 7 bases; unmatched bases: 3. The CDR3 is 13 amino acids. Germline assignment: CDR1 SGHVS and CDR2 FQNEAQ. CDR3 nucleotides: TGTGCCAGCAGCTTACAGGACAGGGCTGGCTACACCTTC. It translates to CASSLQDRAGYTF.

DNA for the CDR3: TGTGCCAGCAGCGTAGCCAGCGGGACTACCCACGGGACCACAGATACGCAGTATTTT. It codes for CASSVASGTTHGTTDTQYF. The chain is built from TRBV9 and TRBJ2-3; TRBD2 aligns across 7 bases. Trimming took 0 bases from V and 2 from J; bases not matched to a gene: 15. The CDR3 totals 19 residues. CDR1 and CDR2 from the germline V gene are SGDLS and YYNGEE.

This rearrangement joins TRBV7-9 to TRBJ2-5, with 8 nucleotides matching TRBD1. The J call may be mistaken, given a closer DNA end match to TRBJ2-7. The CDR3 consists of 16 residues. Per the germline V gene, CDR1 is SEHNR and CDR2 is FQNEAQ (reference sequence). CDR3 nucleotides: TGTGCCAGCAGCTTTTGGCGGACAGGGACAACCTACGAGCAGTACTTC. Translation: CASSFWRTGTTYEQYF.

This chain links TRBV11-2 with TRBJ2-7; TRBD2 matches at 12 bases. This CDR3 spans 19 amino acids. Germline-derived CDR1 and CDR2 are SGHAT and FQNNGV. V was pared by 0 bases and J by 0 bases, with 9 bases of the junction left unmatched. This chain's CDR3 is CASSLDLSWGLAGSYEQYF. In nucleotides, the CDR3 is TGTGCCAGCAGCTTAGATCTATCGTGGGGACTAGCGGGCTCCTACGAGCAGTACTTC.

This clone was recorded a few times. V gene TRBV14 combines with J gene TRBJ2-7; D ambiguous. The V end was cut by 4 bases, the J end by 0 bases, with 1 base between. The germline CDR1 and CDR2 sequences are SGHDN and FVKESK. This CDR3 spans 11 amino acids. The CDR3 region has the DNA TGTGCCAGCAGCCTCTCCTACGAGCAGTACTTC. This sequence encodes CASSLSYEQYF.

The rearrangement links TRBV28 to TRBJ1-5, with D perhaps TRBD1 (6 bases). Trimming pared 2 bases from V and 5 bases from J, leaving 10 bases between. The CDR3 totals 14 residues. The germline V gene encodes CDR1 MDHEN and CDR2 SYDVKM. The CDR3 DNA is TGTGCCAGCAGTTTAGTTGGGGGGCATCAGCCCCAGCATTTT. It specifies CASSLVGGHQPQHF. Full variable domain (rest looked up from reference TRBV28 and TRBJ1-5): DVKVTQSSRYLVKRTGEKVFLECVQDMDHENMFWYRQDPGLGLRLIYFSYDVKMKEKGDIPEGYSVSREKKERFSLILESASTNQTSMYLCASSLVGGHQPQHFGDGTRLSIL.

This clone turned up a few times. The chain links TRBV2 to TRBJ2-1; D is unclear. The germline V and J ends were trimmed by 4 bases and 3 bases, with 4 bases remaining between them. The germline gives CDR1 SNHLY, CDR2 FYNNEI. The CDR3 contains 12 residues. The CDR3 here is CASSGVYNEQFF. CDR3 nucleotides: TGTGCCAGCAGTGGTGTCTACAATGAGCAGTTCTTC. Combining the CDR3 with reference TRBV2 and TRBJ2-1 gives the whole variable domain EPEVTQTPSHQVTQMGQEVILRCVPISNHLYFYWYRQILGQKVEFLVSFYNNEISEKSEIFDDQFSVERPDGSNFTLKIRSTKLEDSAMYFCASSGVYNEQFFGPGTRLTVL.

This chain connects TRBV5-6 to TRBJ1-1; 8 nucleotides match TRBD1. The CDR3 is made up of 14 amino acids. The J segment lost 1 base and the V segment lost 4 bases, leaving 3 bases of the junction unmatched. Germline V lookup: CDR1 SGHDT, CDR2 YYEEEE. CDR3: CASSMGTGNTEAFF. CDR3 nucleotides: TGTGCCAGCAGCATGGGGACAGGGAACACTGAAGCTTTCTTT.

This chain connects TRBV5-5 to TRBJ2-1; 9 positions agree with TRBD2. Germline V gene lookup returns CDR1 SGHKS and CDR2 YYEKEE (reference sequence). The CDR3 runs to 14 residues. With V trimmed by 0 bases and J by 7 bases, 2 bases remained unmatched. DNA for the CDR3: TGTGCCAGCAGCTTGGAGCTAGCGGGAAATGAGCAGTTCTTC. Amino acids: CASSLELAGNEQFF. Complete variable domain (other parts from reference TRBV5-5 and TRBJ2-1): DAGVTQSPTHLIKTRGQQVTLRCSPISGHKSVSWYQQVLGQGPQFIFQYYEKEERGRGNFPDRFSARQFPNYSSELNVNALLLGDSALYLCASSLELAGNEQFFGPGTRLTVL.

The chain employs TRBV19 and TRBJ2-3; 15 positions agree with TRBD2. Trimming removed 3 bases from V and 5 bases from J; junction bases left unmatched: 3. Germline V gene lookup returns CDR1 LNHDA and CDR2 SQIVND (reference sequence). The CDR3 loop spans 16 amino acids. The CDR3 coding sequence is TGTGCCAGTAGTATTGAGGGACTAGCGGGAGGAGATACGCAGTATTTT. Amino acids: CASSIEGLAGGDTQYF.

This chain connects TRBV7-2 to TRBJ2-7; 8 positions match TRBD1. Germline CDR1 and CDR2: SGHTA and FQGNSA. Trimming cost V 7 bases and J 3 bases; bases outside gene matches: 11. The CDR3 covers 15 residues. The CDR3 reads CASNEGTGLFYEQYF. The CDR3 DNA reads TGTGCCAGCAACGAAGGGACAGGCCTCTTCTACGAGCAGTACTTC.

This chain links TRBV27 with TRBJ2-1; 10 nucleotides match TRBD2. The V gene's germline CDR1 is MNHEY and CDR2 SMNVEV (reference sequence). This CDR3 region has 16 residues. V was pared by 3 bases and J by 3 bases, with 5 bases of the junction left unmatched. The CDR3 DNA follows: TGTGCCAGCAGTTTGCTAGCGGGAGTATACTACAATGAGCAGTTCTTC. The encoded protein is CASSLLAGVYYNEQFF.

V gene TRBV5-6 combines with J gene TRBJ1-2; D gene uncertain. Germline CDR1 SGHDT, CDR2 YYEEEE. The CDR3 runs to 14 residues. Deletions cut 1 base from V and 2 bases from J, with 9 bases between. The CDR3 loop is CASSLQGPNYGYTF. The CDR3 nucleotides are TGTGCCAGCAGCTTGCAAGGGCCGAACTATGGCTACACCTTC.

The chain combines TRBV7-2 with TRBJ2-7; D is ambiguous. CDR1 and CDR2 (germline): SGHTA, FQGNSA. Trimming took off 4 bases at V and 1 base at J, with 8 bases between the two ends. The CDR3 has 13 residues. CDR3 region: CASSSGSSYEQYF. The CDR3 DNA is TGTGCCAGCAGCTCGGGTTCATCCTACGAGCAGTACTTC.

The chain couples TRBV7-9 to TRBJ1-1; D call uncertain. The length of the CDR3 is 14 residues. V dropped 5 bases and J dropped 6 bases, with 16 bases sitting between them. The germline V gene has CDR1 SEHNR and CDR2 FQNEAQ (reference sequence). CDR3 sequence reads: CASSRTVGYSEAFF. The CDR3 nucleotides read TGTGCCAGCAGCCGTACGGTGGGCTATTCTGAAGCTTTCTTT.

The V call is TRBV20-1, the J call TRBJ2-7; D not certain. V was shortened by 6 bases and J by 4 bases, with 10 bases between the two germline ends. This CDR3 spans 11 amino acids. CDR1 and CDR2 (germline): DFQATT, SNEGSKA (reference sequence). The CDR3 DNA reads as TGCAGTGCCGGGCCCTCATACGAGCAGTACTTC. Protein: CSAGPSYEQYF.